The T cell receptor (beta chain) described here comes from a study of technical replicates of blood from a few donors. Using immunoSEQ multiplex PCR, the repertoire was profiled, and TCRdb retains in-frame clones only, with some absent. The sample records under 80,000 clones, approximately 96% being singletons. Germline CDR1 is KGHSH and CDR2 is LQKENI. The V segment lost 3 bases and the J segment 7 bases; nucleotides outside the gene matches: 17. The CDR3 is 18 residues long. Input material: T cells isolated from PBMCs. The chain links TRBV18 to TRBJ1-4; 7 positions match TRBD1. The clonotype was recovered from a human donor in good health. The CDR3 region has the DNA TGTGCCAGCTCACCCGTCCGGGGCAGGGGGATGGATGCTGAAAAACTGTTTTTT. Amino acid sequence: CASSPVRGRGMDAEKLFF.